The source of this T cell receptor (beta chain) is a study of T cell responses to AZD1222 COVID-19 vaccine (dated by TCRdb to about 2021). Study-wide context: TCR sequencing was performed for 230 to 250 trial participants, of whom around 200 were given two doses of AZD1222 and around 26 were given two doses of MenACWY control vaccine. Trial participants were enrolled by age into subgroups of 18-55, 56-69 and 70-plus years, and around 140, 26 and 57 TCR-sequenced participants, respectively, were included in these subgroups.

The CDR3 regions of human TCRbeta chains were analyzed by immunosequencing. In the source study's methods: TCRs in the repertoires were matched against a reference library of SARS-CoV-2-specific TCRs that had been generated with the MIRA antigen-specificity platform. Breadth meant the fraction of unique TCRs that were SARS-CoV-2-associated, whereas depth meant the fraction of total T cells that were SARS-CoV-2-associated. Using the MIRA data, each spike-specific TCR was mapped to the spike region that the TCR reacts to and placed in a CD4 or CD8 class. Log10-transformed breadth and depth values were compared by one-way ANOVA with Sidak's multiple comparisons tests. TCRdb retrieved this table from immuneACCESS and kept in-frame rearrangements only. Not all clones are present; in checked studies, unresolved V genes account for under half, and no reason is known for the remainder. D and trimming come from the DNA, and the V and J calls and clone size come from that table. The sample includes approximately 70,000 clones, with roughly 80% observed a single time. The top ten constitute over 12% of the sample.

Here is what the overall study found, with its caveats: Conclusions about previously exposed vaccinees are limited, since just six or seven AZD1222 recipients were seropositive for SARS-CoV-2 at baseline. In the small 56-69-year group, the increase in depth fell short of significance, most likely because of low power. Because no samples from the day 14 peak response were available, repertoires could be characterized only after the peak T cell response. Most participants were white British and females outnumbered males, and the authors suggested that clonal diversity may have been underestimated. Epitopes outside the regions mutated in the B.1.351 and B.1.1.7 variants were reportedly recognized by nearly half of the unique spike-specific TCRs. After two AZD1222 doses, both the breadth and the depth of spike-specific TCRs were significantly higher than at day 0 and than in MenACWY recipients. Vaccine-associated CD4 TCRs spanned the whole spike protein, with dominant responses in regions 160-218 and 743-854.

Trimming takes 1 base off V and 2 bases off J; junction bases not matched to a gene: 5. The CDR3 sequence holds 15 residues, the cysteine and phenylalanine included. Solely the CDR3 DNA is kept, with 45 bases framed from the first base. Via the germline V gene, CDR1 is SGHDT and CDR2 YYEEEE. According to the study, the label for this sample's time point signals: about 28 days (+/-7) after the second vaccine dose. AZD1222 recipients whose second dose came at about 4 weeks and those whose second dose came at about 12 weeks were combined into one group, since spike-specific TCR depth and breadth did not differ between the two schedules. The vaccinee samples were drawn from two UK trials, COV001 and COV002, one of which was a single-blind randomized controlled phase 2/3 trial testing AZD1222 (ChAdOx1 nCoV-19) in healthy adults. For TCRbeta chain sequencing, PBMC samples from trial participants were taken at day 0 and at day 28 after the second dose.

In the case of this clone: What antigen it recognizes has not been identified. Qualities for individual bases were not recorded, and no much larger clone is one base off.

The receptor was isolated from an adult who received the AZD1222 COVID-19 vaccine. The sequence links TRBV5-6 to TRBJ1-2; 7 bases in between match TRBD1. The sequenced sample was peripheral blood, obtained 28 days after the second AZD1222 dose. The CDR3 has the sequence CASSLWLTGNYGYTF. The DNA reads TGTGCCAGCAGCTTGTGGTTGACAGGGAACTATGGCTACACCTTC.